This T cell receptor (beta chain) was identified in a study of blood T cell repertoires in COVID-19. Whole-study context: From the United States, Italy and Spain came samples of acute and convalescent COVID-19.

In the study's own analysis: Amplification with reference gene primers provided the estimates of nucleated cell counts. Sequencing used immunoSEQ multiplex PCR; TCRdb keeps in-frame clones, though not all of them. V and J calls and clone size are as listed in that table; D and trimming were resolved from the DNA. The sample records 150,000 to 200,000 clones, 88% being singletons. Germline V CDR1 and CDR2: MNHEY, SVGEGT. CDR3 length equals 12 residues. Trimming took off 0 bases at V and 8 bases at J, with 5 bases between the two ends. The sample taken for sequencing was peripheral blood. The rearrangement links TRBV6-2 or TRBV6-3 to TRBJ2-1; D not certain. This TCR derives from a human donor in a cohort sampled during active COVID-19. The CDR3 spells CASSYSRDEQFF. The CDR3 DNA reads TGTGCCAGCAGTTACTCCCGAGATGAGCAGTTCTTC.